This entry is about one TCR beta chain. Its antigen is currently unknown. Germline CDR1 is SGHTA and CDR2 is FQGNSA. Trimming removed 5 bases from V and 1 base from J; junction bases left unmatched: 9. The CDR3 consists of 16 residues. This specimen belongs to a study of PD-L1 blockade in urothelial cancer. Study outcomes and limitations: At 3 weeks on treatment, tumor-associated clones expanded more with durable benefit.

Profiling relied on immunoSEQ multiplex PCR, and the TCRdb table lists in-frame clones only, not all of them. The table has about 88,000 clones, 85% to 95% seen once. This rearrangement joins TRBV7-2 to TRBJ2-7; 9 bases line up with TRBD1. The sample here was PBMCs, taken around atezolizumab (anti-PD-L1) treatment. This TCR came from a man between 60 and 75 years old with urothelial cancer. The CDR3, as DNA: TGTGCCAGCAGCGGCCGGGACAGGGCAATTTCCTACGAGCAGTACTTC. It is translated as CASSGRDRAISYEQYF.